The clone carrying this TCR beta chain was seen many times. CDR1 and CDR2 (germline): MGHRA, YSYEKL. This CDR3 contains 17 residues. J lost 7 bases, V lost 1 base, and 10 bases had no gene match. Measured with immunoSEQ multiplex PCR; TCRdb has only the in-frame clones, and not every one. The sample lists around 700,000 clones; 72% were seen once. The sample comes from a study of shared clonotypes between healthy human individuals. The TCR comes from a woman in her 30s in good health. V and J are TRBV4-1 and TRBJ2-1, with TRBD2 identical over 10 bases. Sequences were obtained from memory CD4+ T cells sorted from blood. Subset of the sample: CD45RA-negative fraction. The CDR3 loop reads CASSQGWTSGAANEQFF. Written as DNA, the CDR3 is TGCGCCAGCAGCCAAGGGTGGACTAGCGGAGCTGCTAATGAGCAGTTCTTC.